The subject of this entry is one T cell receptor (beta chain). The CDR3 sequence is 18 residues long. Looked up from germline, CDR1 is SGHTA and CDR2 is FQGNSA. Trimming cost V 0 bases and J 0 bases, with 12 bases left between them. The data belong to a study of T cell responses to AZD1222 COVID-19 vaccine. Using immunoSEQ multiplex PCR, the repertoire was profiled, and TCRdb retains in-frame clones only, with some absent. Of 160,000 or so clones in the sample, approximately 90% are singletons; the top ten hold roughly 4.3%. The chain links TRBV7-2 to TRBJ2-6; D not resolved. Sequenced here: peripheral blood, sampled 28 days after the second dose of the MenACWY control vaccine. The clonotype originates from an adult who received the MenACWY meningococcal vaccine as a control. The CDR3 DNA reads as TGTGCCAGCAGCTTAGCAAGGCGCGGTAACTCTGGGGCCAACGTCCTGACTTTC. Residues: CASSLARRGNSGANVLTF.